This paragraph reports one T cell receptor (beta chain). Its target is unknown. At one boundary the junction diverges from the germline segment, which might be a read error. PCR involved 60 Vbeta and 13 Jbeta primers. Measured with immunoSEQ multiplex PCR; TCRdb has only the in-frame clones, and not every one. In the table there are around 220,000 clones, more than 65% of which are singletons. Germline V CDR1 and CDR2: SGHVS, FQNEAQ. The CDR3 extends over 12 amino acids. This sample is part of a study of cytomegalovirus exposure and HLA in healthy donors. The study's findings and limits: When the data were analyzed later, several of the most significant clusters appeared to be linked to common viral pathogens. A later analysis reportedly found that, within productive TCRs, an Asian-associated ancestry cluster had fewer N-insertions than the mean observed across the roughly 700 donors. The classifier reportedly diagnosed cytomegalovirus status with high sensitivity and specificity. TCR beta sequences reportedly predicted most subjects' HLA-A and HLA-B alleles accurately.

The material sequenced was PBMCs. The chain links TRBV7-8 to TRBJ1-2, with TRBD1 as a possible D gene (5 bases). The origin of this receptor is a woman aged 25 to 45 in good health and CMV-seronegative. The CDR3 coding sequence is TGTGCCAGCAGTTTAGACAGCTATGGCTACACCTTC. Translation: CASSLDSYGYTF.